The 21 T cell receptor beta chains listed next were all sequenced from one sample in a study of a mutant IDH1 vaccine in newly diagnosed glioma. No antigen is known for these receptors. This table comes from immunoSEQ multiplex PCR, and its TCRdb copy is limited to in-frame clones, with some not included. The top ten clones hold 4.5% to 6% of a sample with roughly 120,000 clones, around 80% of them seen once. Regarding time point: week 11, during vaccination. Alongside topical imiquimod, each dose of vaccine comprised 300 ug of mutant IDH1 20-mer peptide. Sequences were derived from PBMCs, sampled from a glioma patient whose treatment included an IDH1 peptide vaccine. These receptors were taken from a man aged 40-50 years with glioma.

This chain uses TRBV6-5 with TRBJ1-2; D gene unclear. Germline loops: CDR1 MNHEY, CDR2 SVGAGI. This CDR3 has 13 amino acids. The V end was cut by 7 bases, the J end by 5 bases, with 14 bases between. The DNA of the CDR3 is TGTGCCAGCACCGTTCTTGGTGGTTATGGCTACACCTTC. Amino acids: CASTVLGGYGYTF.

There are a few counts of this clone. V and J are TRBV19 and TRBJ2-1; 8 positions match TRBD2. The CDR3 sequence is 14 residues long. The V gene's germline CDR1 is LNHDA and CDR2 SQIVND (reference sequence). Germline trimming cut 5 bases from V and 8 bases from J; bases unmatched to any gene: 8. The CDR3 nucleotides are TGTGCCAGTAGTGGCTCTAGCGGGCTGGATGAGCAGTTCTTC. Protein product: CASSGSSGLDEQFF.

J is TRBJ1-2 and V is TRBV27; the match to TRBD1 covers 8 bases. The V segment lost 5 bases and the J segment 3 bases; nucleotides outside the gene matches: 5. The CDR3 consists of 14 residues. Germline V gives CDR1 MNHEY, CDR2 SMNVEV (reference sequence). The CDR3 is CASSRQGRDYGYTF. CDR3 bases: TGTGCCAGCAGTCGACAGGGGCGGGACTATGGCTACACCTTC.

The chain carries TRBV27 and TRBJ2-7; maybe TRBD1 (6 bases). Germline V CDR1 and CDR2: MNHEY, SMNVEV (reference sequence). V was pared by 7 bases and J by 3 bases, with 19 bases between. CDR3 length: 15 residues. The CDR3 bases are TGTGCCAGCACCTCATTAAGGGACACATACTACGAGCAGTACTTC. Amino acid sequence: CASTSLRDTYYEQYF.

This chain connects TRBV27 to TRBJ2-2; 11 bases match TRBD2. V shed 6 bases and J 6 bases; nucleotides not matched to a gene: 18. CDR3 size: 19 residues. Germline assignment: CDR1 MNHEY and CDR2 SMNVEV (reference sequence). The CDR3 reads CASSLFGVLAGDGAGELFF. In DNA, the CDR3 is TGTGCCAGCAGCCTTTTCGGCGTACTAGCGGGAGATGGGGCCGGGGAGCTGTTTTTT.

The CDR3 is CASSESPQPGYTQYF. CDR3 coding DNA: TGCGCCAGCAGTGAGTCGCCCCAACCCGGCTATACGCAGTATTTT. J is TRBJ2-3 and V is TRBV10-1; D is unclear. The germline gives CDR1 WNHNN, CDR2 SYGVQD (reference sequence). The V end lost 0 bases, the J end lost 7 bases, and 14 bases lay between the germline ends. The CDR3 is made up of 15 amino acids.

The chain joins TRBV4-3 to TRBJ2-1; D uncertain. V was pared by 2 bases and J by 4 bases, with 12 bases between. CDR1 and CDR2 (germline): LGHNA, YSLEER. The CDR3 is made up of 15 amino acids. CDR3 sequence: CASSQSRLIYNEQFF. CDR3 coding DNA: TGCGCCAGCAGCCAATCCCGACTGATTTACAATGAGCAGTTCTTC.

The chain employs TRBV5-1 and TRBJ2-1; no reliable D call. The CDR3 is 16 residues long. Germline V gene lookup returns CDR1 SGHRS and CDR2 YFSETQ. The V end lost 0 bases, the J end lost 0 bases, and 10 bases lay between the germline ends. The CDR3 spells CASSLDGISSYNEQFF. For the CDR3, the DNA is TGCGCCAGCAGCTTGGACGGTATCAGCTCCTACAATGAGCAGTTCTTC.

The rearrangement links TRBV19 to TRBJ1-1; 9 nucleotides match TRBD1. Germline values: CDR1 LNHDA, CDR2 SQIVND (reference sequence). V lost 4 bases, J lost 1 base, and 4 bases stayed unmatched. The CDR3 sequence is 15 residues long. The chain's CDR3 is CASSNPGQGNTEAFF. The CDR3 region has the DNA TGTGCCAGTAGTAATCCGGGACAGGGGAACACTGAAGCTTTCTTT.

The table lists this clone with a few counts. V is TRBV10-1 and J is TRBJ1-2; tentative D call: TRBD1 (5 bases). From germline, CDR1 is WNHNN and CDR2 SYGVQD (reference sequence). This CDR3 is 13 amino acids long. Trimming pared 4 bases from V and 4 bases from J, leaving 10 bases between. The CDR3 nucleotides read TGCGCCAGCAGTGCGACAGACCTCTATGGCTACACCTTC. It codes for CASSATDLYGYTF.

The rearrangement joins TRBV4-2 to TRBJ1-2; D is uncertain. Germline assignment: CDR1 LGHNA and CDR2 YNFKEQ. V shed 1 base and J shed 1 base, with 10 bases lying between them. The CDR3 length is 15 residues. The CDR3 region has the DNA TGTGCCAGCAGCCAAGGGGAGGGTCGTAACTATGGCTACACCTTC. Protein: CASSQGEGRNYGYTF.

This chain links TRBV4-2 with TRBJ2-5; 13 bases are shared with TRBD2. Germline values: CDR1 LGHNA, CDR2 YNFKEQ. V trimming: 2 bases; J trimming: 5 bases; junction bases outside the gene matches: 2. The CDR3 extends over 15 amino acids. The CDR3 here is CASSQTSGGAETQYF. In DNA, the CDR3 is TGTGCCAGCAGCCAAACTAGCGGGGGGGCGGAGACCCAGTACTTC.

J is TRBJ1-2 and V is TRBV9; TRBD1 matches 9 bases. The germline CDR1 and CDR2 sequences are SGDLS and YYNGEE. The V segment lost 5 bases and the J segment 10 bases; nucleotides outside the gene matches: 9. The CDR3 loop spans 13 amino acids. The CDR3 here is CASRSHRGQDYTF. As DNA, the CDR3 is TGTGCCAGCAGATCGCACAGGGGGCAAGACTACACCTTC.

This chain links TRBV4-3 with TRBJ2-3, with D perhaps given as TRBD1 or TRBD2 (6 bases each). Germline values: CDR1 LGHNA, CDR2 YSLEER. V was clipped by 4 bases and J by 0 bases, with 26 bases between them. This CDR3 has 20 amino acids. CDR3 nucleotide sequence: TGCGCCAGCAGCCTTCTTGGGGGGCTAGCCGCAACCGCTAGCACAGATACGCAGTATTTT. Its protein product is CASSLLGGLAATASTDTQYF.

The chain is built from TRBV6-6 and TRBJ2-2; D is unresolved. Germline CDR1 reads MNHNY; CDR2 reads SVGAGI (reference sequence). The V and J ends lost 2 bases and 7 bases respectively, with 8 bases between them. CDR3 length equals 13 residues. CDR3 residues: CASSYKAVGELFF. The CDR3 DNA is TGTGCCAGCAGTTACAAGGCGGTCGGGGAGCTGTTTTTT.

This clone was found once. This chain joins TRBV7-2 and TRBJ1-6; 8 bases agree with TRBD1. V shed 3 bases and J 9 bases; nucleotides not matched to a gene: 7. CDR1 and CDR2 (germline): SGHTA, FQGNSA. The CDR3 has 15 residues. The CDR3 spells CASSLTGAVSSPLHF. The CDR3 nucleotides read TGTGCCAGCAGCTTGACAGGGGCGGTGAGTTCACCCCTCCACTTT.

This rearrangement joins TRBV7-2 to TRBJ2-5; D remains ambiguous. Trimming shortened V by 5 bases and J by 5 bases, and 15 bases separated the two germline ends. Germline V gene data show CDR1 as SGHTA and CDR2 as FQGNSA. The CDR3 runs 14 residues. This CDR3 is CASSPPPPQETQYF. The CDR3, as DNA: TGTGCCAGCAGCCCGCCCCCCCCACAGGAGACCCAGTACTTC.

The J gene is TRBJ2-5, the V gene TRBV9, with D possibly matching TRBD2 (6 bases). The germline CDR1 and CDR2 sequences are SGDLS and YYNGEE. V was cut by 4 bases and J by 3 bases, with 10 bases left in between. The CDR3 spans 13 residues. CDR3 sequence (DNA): TGTGCCAGCAGCCCCCGCGGGAAAGAGACCCAGTACTTC. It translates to CASSPRGKETQYF.

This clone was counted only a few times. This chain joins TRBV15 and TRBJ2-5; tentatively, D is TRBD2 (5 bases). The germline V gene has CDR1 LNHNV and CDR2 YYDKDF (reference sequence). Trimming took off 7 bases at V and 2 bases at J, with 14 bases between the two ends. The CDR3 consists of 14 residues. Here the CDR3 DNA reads TGTGCCACCAAAGACGGACTGGATCAAGAGACCCAGTACTTC. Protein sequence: CATKDGLDQETQYF.

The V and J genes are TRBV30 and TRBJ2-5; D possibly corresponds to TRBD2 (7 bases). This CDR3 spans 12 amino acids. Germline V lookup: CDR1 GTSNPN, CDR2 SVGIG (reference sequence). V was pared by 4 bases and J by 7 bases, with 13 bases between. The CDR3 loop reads CAWTLGGGTQYF. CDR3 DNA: TGTGCCTGGACCTTAGGGGGGGGGACCCAGTACTTC.

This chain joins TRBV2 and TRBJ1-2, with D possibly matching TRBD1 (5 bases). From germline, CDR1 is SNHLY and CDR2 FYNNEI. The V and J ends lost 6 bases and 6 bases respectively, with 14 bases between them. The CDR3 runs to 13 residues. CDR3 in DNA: TGTGCCAGCAGAAGGGGTGAAAAGGATGGCTACACCTTC. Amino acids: CASRRGEKDGYTF. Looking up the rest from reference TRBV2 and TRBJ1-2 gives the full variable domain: EPEVTQTPSHQVTQMGQEVILRCVPISNHLYFYWYRQILGQKVEFLVSFYNNEISEKSEIFDDQFSVERPDGSNFTLKIRSTKLEDSAMYFCASRRGEKDGYTFGSGTRLTVV.